A single sample gave rise to the 20 T cell receptor beta chains below, sequenced in a study of identical twins (dated by TCRdb to the mid-2010s). The library was built by means of 5' RACE. The reads were generated on an Illumina HiSeq 2000. The public reads were run again by TCRdb, first through fastp at Q25 and then through MiXCR, and only productive beta chains were kept. Every entry covers one CDR3 protein and lists the most common genes and DNA from its rows. This sample holds some 630,000 distinct CDR3 sequences; about 7.1% were observed only once. Over 1.5% of the sample belongs to the ten largest clones. Another study also made use of these data, one on yellow fever vaccine responses in identical twins.

The material sequenced was PBMCs. The receptor source for this set is a young woman in good health.

In its sample, this clonotype was seen many times. The rearrangement joins TRBV24-1 to TRBJ2-1; 12 bases are shared with TRBD2. Trimming cost V 3 bases and J 8 bases; bases outside gene matches: 10. Germline assignment: CDR1 KGHDR and CDR2 SFDVKD. This CDR3 comprises 17 residues. Here the CDR3 DNA reads TGTGCCACCAGTGATCCGAGACTAGCGGGAGATTTCGATGAGCAGTTCTTC. Its protein product is CATSDPRLAGDFDEQFF.

This clonotype has only a few counts. The rearrangement links TRBV16 to TRBJ2-7, with TRBD1 matching 7 bases. The CDR3 contains 15 residues. V was pared by 4 bases and J by 6 bases, with 12 bases of the junction left unmatched. Germline values: CDR1 KGHSY, CDR2 FQNENV. The CDR3 here is CASSPSTRAGGEQYV. DNA of the CDR3: TGTGCCAGCAGCCCCTCAACCCGGGCAGGGGGCGAGCAGTACGTC.

Turning to this clonotype: The conserved phenylalanine or tryptophan normally closing the CDR3 is absent here, so this likely arose from a read error. The rearrangement uses TRBV25-1 and TRBJ2-6; D call uncertain. This CDR3 contains 15 residues. Trimming took 11 bases from V and 0 from J, leaving 14 bases between them. The V gene's germline CDR1 is MGHDK and CDR2 SYGVNS. The CDR3 reads CAAGAWFSGANVLTS. Here the CDR3 DNA reads TGTGCCGCCGGTGCGTGGTTCTCTGGGGCCAACGTCCTGACTTCC.

This clonotype was seen a few times. The gene calls are TRBV12-3 or TRBV12-4 and TRBJ2-7, with TRBD1 matching 7 bases. The CDR3 length is 13 residues. J gave up 6 bases and V 3 bases, and 5 bases lay outside the gene matches. The CDR3 loop reads CASSFDRVGEQYF. The DNA for the CDR3 is TGTGCCAGCAGTTTTGACAGGGTGGGCGAGCAGTACTTC.

This clonotype was counted only a few times. V is TRBV6-2 or TRBV6-3 and J is TRBJ1-3; the D is unclear. The CDR3 totals 13 residues. V lost 4 bases and J lost 4, with 8 bases in between. The germline gives CDR1 MNHEY, CDR2 SVGEGT. The CDR3 sequence is CASSLTGGNTIYF. The CDR3 DNA is TGTGCCAGCAGTTTGACGGGAGGAAACACCATATATTTT.

This clonotype was detected only a few times. The chain recombines TRBV5-1 with TRBJ2-6; perhaps TRBD1 as D (5 bases). CDR1 and CDR2 (germline): SGHRS, YFSETQ. This CDR3 has 16 amino acids. V was cut by 0 bases and J by 0 bases, with 7 bases left in between. The CDR3 protein is CASSLGTFSGANVLTF. The CDR3 bases are TGCGCCAGCAGCTTGGGGACATTCTCTGGGGCCAACGTCCTGACTTTC.

This clonotype has more than one count but fewer than ten. V usage is TRBV3-1 and J usage is TRBJ2-3, with 10 bases that match TRBD2. Trimming cost V 6 bases and J 5 bases; bases outside gene matches: 5. Germline CDR1 reads LGHDT; CDR2 reads YNNKEL (reference sequence). The CDR3 length is 14 residues. CDR3 amino acids: CASSQRGGGDTQYF. The CDR3 nucleotides are TGTGCCAGCAGTCAGCGGGGGGGGGGAGATACGCAGTATTTT.

This clonotype has more than one count but fewer than ten. This chain uses TRBV15 with TRBJ2-3; TRBD2 agrees at 16 bases. Germline values: CDR1 LNHNV, CDR2 YYDKDF (reference sequence). The CDR3 contains 20 residues. The trim removed 3 bases at V and 1 base at J, leaving 10 bases unmatched. CDR3 DNA: TGTGCCACCAGCAGGGACCCGGGACTAGCGGGGGGGTTTCGCACAGATACGCAGTATTTT. The encoded protein is CATSRDPGLAGGFRTDTQYF.

The chain recombines TRBV5-1 with TRBJ1-2; D is possibly TRBD1 (6 bases). Germline V gene data show CDR1 as SGHRS and CDR2 as YFSETQ. The ends were cut back, 6 bases at V and 8 bases at J, with 17 bases in the middle. The CDR3 spans 13 residues. CDR3 sequence (DNA): TGCGCCAGCAACGTACGTACAGGGAGCGGCTACACCTTC. Translation: CASNVRTGSGYTF.

This clonotype turned up a few times. The chain combines TRBV29-1 with TRBJ1-2; D remains ambiguous. This CDR3 has 15 amino acids. Per the germline V gene, CDR1 is SQVTM and CDR2 is ANQGSEA. V gave up 3 bases and J gave up 7 bases, with 21 bases separating them. CDR3 in DNA: TGCAGCGTTGATGGGGATTCGGGGTCTATTAGTGGCTACACCTTC. Protein: CSVDGDSGSISGYTF.

The V gene is TRBV12-3 or TRBV12-4, the J gene TRBJ2-1; D could derive from TRBD1 or TRBD2 (5 bases each). This CDR3 is built from 11 residues. V lost 6 bases and J 7 bases, leaving 7 bases between the germline ends. CDR3 amino acids: CASRGVNEQFF. In nucleotides, the CDR3 is TGTGCCAGCAGGGGGGTGAATGAGCAGTTCTTC.

The chain joins TRBV29-1 to TRBJ1-2; D perhaps matches TRBD1 (5 bases). This CDR3 has 14 residues. Germline loops: CDR1 SQVTM, CDR2 ANQGSEA. V dropped 1 base and J dropped 3 bases, with 12 bases sitting between them. The CDR3 region has the DNA TGCAGCGTTGAAGGAAGCAGGGCAGACTATGGCTACACCTTC. This sequence encodes CSVEGSRADYGYTF.

This clonotype was recorded many times. The gene calls are TRBV20-1 and TRBJ1-3; D is undetermined. Trimming pared 6 bases from V and 0 bases from J, leaving 12 bases between. The germline V gene encodes CDR1 DFQATT and CDR2 SNEGSKA (reference sequence). This CDR3 region has 14 residues. The CDR3 DNA sequence: TGCAGTGCGTACCACAGCAGCTCTGGAAACACCATATATTTT. The encoded protein is CSAYHSSSGNTIYF.

The gene calls are TRBV12-3 or TRBV12-4 and TRBJ2-6; D unresolved. V was trimmed by 2 bases and J by 0 bases, leaving 8 bases between them. The CDR3 extends over 16 amino acids. The CDR3 protein is CASSLIFSSGANVLTF. The CDR3 DNA is TGTGCCAGCAGTTTAATCTTTAGCTCTGGGGCCAACGTCCTGACTTTC.

This clonotype was seen a few times. The gene calls are TRBV10-3 and TRBJ2-1, with 8 bases matching TRBD2. Per the germline V gene, CDR1 is ENHRY and CDR2 is SYGVKD. V trimming: 0 bases; J trimming: 5 bases; junction bases outside the gene matches: 15. The CDR3 runs to 19 residues. The CDR3 coding sequence is TGTGCCATCAGTGAGTCTCCGGGACTAGGGACTAATGGGAACAATGAGCAGTTCTTC. Translated, it gives CAISESPGLGTNGNNEQFF.

This chain joins TRBV20-1 and TRBJ2-5, with 12 bases that match TRBD2. This CDR3 is 15 amino acids long. Germline CDR1 DFQATT, CDR2 SNEGSKA (reference sequence). Unmatched junction bases numbered 5, after V lost 2 bases and J lost 4 bases. The CDR3 coding sequence is TGCAGTGCTAGAAGCGCGGGACTAGCGGGAGAGACCCAGTACTTC. It encodes CSARSAGLAGETQYF.

The chain is built from TRBV7-9 and TRBJ2-1; TRBD2 agrees at 12 bases. V was clipped by 5 bases and J by 8 bases; unmatched bases: 10. There are 16 residues in the CDR3. CDR1 and CDR2 from the germline V gene are SEHNR and FQNEAQ (reference sequence). CDR3 sequence: CASSPGWTSGTDEQFF. As DNA, the CDR3 is TGTGCCAGCAGCCCCGGTTGGACTAGCGGGACAGATGAGCAGTTCTTC.

This chain joins TRBV10-3 and TRBJ2-7, with D maybe TRBD2 (6 bases). The CDR3 sequence is 17 residues long. Germline CDR1 is ENHRY and CDR2 is SYGVKD. V was cut by 3 bases and J by 3 bases, with 21 bases left in between. CDR3 DNA sequence: TGTGCCATCAGTGACGGGGGAAATAGCGGAACACTCTACGAGCAGTACTTC. Translated: CAISDGGNSGTLYEQYF.

This clonotype was observed many times. The V call is TRBV12-3 or TRBV12-4, the J call TRBJ2-3; 9 bases agree with TRBD2. The CDR3 is 16 residues long. Losses at the gene ends were 4 bases for V and 3 bases for J; bases not matched to a gene: 8. The CDR3 region has the DNA TGTGCCAGCAGTTCGATAGCGGGAGTTGGTACAGATACGCAGTATTTT. This sequence encodes CASSSIAGVGTDTQYF.

This clonotype was counted between two and nine times. The rearrangement links TRBV3-1 to TRBJ1-4, with 7 bases identical to TRBD1. CDR3 length equals 18 residues. Germline values: CDR1 LGHDT, CDR2 YNNKEL (reference sequence). J gave up 3 bases and V 0 bases, and 10 bases lay outside the gene matches. CDR3 in amino acids: CASSQDLGDRLSNEKLFF. The CDR3 coding sequence is TGTGCCAGCAGCCAAGATTTGGGGGACAGACTCTCTAATGAAAAACTGTTTTTT.